A single sample gave rise to the 20 T cell receptor beta chains below, sequenced in a study of CD8+ T cells in alopecia areata. Extracted from the samples, RNA was reverse transcribed into cDNA to serve as the sequencing template. Profiled with immunoSEQ multiplex PCR; TCRdb holds only in-frame clones, not every one. Of some 200,000 clones listed, 59% are singletons. This specimen consisted of CD4+ T cells sorted from blood, obtained at week 0. These receptors came from a human donor with alopecia areata.

This rearrangement joins TRBV2 to TRBJ1-2; D may be TRBD1 (5 bases). From germline, CDR1 is SNHLY and CDR2 FYNNEI. V lost 8 bases and J 4 bases, leaving 14 bases between the germline ends. CDR3 length equals 13 residues. The CDR3 coding sequence is TGTGCCAGCCTATTTACCGGGGGCTATGGCTACACCTTC. Its protein is CASLFTGGYGYTF.

The gene calls are TRBV27 and TRBJ1-2; no definite D call. Trimming pared 3 bases from V and 2 bases from J, leaving 7 bases between. CDR1 MNHEY and CDR2 SMNVEV come from the germline V gene (reference sequence). This CDR3 comprises 13 residues. CDR3 protein: CASSLGGNYGYTF. The CDR3 DNA sequence: TGTGCCAGCAGTTTGGGCGGGAACTATGGCTACACCTTC.

This clone was observed a handful of times. This chain connects TRBV7-8 to TRBJ2-7, with D perhaps matching TRBD1 (6 bases). Germline CDR1 reads SGHVS; CDR2 reads FQNEAQ. Trimming cost V 0 bases and J 2 bases, with 14 bases left between them. This CDR3 comprises 16 residues. CDR3 sequence: CASSLAALQGPYEQYF. For the CDR3, the DNA is TGTGCCAGCAGCTTAGCAGCCCTACAGGGTCCCTACGAGCAGTACTTC.

V usage is TRBV30 and J usage is TRBJ2-7; a weak D match, TRBD2 (5 bases). The CDR3 runs 11 residues. The germline V gene has CDR1 GTSNPN and CDR2 SVGIG (reference sequence). Trimming took 7 bases from V and 2 from J, leaving 9 bases between them. The CDR3 bases are TGTGCCTACGGGATCACCTACGAGCAGTACTTC. Amino acids: CAYGITYEQYF.

The chain uses TRBV2 and TRBJ1-5; D may be TRBD1 (6 bases). Per germline, CDR1 SNHLY and CDR2 FYNNEI. Trimming pared 8 bases from V and 7 bases from J, leaving 15 bases between. This CDR3 comprises 13 residues. The CDR3 DNA is TGTGCCAGCGACGAGTTGGGGGCGCAGCCCCAGCATTTT. Translation gives CASDELGAQPQHF.

The table lists this clone with a few counts. The chain couples TRBV9 to TRBJ2-5; no clear D gene. There are 12 residues in the CDR3. Trimming took off 3 bases at V and 5 bases at J, with 8 bases between the two ends. The germline V gene encodes CDR1 SGDLS and CDR2 YYNGEE. CDR3 sequence: CASSASGETQYF. The CDR3 nucleotides are TGTGCCAGCAGCGCCAGTGGGGAGACCCAGTACTTC.

This clone was seen more than once but under ten times. The chain employs TRBV29-1 and TRBJ2-7, with a tentative D call TRBD2 (6 bases). The V end was cut by 0 bases, the J end by 3 bases, with 21 bases between. CDR1 and CDR2 (germline): SQVTM, ANQGSEA. The CDR3 loop spans 17 amino acids. CDR3 bases: TGCAGCGTTGAAGAATCGTCCGGGGTTAGCGGAAACTACGAGCAGTACTTC. It codes for CSVEESSGVSGNYEQYF.

This rearrangement joins TRBV19 to TRBJ1-2; D is perhaps TRBD1 (5 bases). The V gene lost 3 bases and the J gene lost 4 bases, with 15 bases spanning the gap. Germline CDR1 LNHDA, CDR2 SQIVND (reference sequence). This CDR3 contains 15 residues. The DNA for the CDR3 is TGTGCCAGTAGTATCGATACCAGGGAGCTCTATGGCTACACCTTC. Its translation is CASSIDTRELYGYTF.

Only a few counts were recorded for this clone. V is TRBV7-2 and J is TRBJ1-5; D not resolved. This CDR3 region has 15 residues. Trimming shortened V by 5 bases and J by 4 bases, and 15 bases separated the two germline ends. Germline V gene sequence: CDR1 SGHTA, CDR2 FQGNSA. The CDR3: CASSLEAMGNQPQHF. The CDR3 nucleotides read TGTGCCAGCAGCCTAGAGGCGATGGGTAATCAGCCCCAGCATTTT.

The rearrangement uses TRBV5-1 and TRBJ2-1; D remains unclear. V was pared by 4 bases and J by 4 bases, with 9 bases between. Germline loops: CDR1 SGHRS, CDR2 YFSETQ. The CDR3 length is 13 residues. The CDR3, as DNA: TGCGCCAGCAGCGAAAACACATACAATGAGCAGTTCTTC. Translated: CASSENTYNEQFF.

The gene calls are TRBV4-1 and TRBJ2-5; D unresolved. The CDR3 has 12 residues. Germline CDR1 reads MGHRA; CDR2 reads YSYEKL. V was trimmed by 3 bases and J by 4 bases, leaving 6 bases between them. CDR3 in amino acids: CASSHVLETQYF. The CDR3 DNA reads TGCGCCAGCAGCCACGTGTTAGAGACCCAGTACTTC.

The chain couples TRBV5-6 to TRBJ2-4; possibly TRBD1 or TRBD2 for D (5 bases each). V lost 4 bases, J lost 1 base, and 18 bases lay in between. The CDR3 contains 17 residues. Germline CDR1 SGHDT, CDR2 YYEEEE. This CDR3 is CASSANPGPLAKNIQYF. CDR3 nucleotides: TGTGCCAGCAGCGCCAACCCGGGACCACTGGCCAAAAACATTCAGTACTTC.

The chain carries TRBV5-1 and TRBJ1-2; no clear D gene. From germline, CDR1 is SGHRS and CDR2 YFSETQ. V lost 0 bases and J lost 6, with 12 bases in between. The CDR3 is 14 amino acids. The CDR3 nucleotides are TGCGCCAGCAGCTTGGTTGGGGAACTGGATGGCTACACCTTC. It translates to CASSLVGELDGYTF.

This sequence joins TRBV12-5 and TRBJ1-5; no definite D call. The germline CDR1 and CDR2 sequences are LGHNT and FRNRAP. Trimming removed 6 bases from V and 9 bases from J, with 9 bases in between. The length of the CDR3 is 11 residues. DNA for the CDR3: TGTGCTAGTGGCCCAGAGGGGCCCCAGCATTTT. Translation gives CASGPEGPQHF.

The V and J genes are TRBV4-1 and TRBJ2-1; 7 positions agree with TRBD1. The CDR3 has 14 residues. After removal of 1 base from V and 7 bases from J, the junction contained 4 bases not matched to a gene. In germline, CDR1 is MGHRA, CDR2 YSYEKL. The CDR3, as DNA: TGCGCCAGCAGCCAAGGACAGGGTTGGAATGAGCAGTTCTTC. Protein sequence: CASSQGQGWNEQFF.

The chain links TRBV19 to TRBJ2-5; D remains unclear. V dropped 3 bases and J dropped 4 bases, with 3 bases sitting between them. Looked up from germline, CDR1 is LNHDA and CDR2 is SQIVND (reference sequence). The CDR3 has 11 amino acids. The CDR3 DNA follows: TGTGCCAGTAGTATGAGAGAGACCCAGTACTTC. This gives the protein CASSMRETQYF.

V gene TRBV30 combines with J gene TRBJ2-1; TRBD2 aligns across 7 bases. After removal of 3 bases from V and 3 bases from J, the junction contained 5 bases not matched to a gene. CDR1 and CDR2 from the germline V gene are GTSNPN and SVGIG (reference sequence). The CDR3 extends over 14 amino acids. DNA for the CDR3: TGTGCCTGGAGCGCACTAGCGCTCTACAATGAGCAGTTCTTC. Residues: CAWSALALYNEQFF. The full variable domain, with the rest looked up from reference TRBV30 and TRBJ2-1, is SQTIHQWPATLVQPVGSPLSLECTVEGTSNPNLYWYRQAAGRGLQLLFYSVGIGQISSEVPQNLSASRPQDRQFILSSKKLLLSDSGFYLCAWSALALYNEQFFGPGTRLTVL.

The V call is TRBV29-1, the J call TRBJ2-2, with a tentative D call TRBD2 (7 bases). This CDR3 has 14 amino acids. In germline, CDR1 is SQVTM, CDR2 ANQGSEA. Trimming cost V 7 bases and J 2 bases, with 14 bases left between them. Written as DNA, the CDR3 is TGCAGCGGAGGACGGGGGGCTAACACCGGGGAGCTGTTTTTT. Translating it yields CSGGRGANTGELFF.

The V gene is TRBV4-1, the J gene TRBJ2-7, with D hard to call. CDR1 and CDR2 from the germline V gene are MGHRA and YSYEKL. This CDR3 has 16 residues. V was cut by 1 base and J by 0 bases, with 13 bases left in between. The CDR3 reads CASSQGHGLISYEQYF. The CDR3 coding sequence is TGCGCCAGCAGCCAAGGGCACGGGTTGATCTCCTACGAGCAGTACTTC.

The gene calls are TRBV30 and TRBJ2-1; D might be TRBD2 (6 bases). Germline CDR1 and CDR2: GTSNPN and SVGIG (reference sequence). There are 16 residues in the CDR3. Trimming left V 0 bases short and J 5 bases short, with 17 bases between. CDR3 amino acids: CAWSVRSGLLNNEQFF. The CDR3 bases are TGTGCCTGGAGTGTAAGGTCCGGACTACTCAACAATGAGCAGTTCTTC.